This section outlines one TCR beta chain sequence together with its context. What it recognizes is unknown. The CDR3 has 14 amino acids. Between the trimmed V and J ends, which lost 1 base and 6 bases, there was a span of 10 bases. The germline CDR1 and CDR2 sequences are ENHRY and SYGVKD. The data belong to a study of vaccination effects on CD4 cells after COVID-19. Study at large: Samples that were drawn after vaccination came a median of 72 days after the second dose.

Points from the study as a whole: Vaccine- and infection-induced clones showed marked clonal contraction late following vaccination.

The authors isolated CD4+ T cells after nine to eleven days of culture. Either the mRNA-1273 or the BNT162b2 vaccine was given to participants as two doses. Absence of prior SARS-CoV-2 infection characterized the vaccine recipients, who showed negative nucleocapsid antibodies. Repertoires were generated with immunoSEQ multiplex PCR, while TCRdb's copy carries only in-frame clones and drops some. The sample yields tens of thousands of clones, 78% seen once. The genes are TRBV10-3 and TRBJ2-1; D is perhaps TRBD2 (5 bases). This sequence originates from a human donor who received a COVID-19 vaccine. The source was CD4+ T cells from PBMCs cultured without peptide, collected after COVID-19 vaccination. The CDR3: CAISELTISNEQFF. CDR3 coding DNA: TGTGCCATCAGTGAGTTGACTATATCCAATGAGCAGTTCTTC.